The 28 T cell receptor beta chains below all came from one sample that was sequenced in a study of cytomegalovirus exposure and HLA in healthy donors. It was with 60 Vbeta and 13 Jbeta primers that the PCR ran. Using immunoSEQ multiplex PCR, the repertoire was profiled, and TCRdb retains in-frame clones only, with some absent. This sample has roughly 110,000 clones, with over 75% found just once. Material for sequencing was PBMCs. All receptors derive from a woman in her 30s in good health and CMV-seropositive.

Comments on this clone: The junction and the germline gene differ at one end; a read error may be behind it. This chain links TRBV13 with TRBJ2-3, with 7 bases identical to TRBD1. This CDR3 is 16 amino acids long. Germline lookup yields CDR1 PRHDT and CDR2 FYEKMQ (reference sequence). For the CDR3, the DNA is TGTGCCAGCAGCATAGGACAGGTGTCGAGTCCAGATACGCAGTATTTT. Encoded protein: CASSIGQVSSPDTQYF. The full variable domain, with the rest looked up from reference TRBV13 and TRBJ2-3, is AAGVIQSPRHLIKEKRETATLKCYPIPRHDTVYWYQQGPGQDPQFLISFYEKMQSDKGSIPDRFSAQQFSDYHSELNMSSLELGDSALYFCASSIGQVSSPDTQYFGPGTRLTVL.

This clone was found once. The chain combines TRBV5-6 with TRBJ1-1; TRBD1 might be the D (6 bases). V lost 4 bases and J lost 4, with 14 bases in between. The CDR3 sequence is 14 residues long. Germline values: CDR1 SGHDT, CDR2 YYEEEE. The CDR3, as DNA: TGTGCCAGCAGCCTCATAGGGGGTATCACTGAAGCTTTCTTT. This sequence encodes CASSLIGGITEAFF. Full variable domain (missing parts from reference TRBV5-6 and TRBJ1-1): DAGVTQSPTHLIKTRGQQVTLRCSPKSGHDTVSWYQQALGQGPQFIFQYYEEEERQRGNFPDRFSGHQFPNYSSELNVNALLLGDSALYLCASSLIGGITEAFFGQGTRLTVV.

As regards this clone: At one end, the junction sequence differs from germline, possibly due to a read error. V and J are TRBV6-1 and TRBJ1-1, with TRBD1 identical over 8 bases. The length of the CDR3 is 14 residues. Germline values: CDR1 MNHNS, CDR2 SASEGT. This CDR3 is CASSGNRGSTGAFF. CDR3 in DNA: TGTGCCAGCAGTGGGAACAGGGGGAGCACTGGAGCTTTCTTT.

Only one count was recorded for this clone. The gene calls are TRBV6-1 and TRBJ1-2, with 8 bases lining up with TRBD1. J was trimmed by 3 bases and V by 7 bases; bases with no gene match: 4. The CDR3 runs 13 residues. From germline, CDR1 is MNHNS and CDR2 SASEGT. CDR3 residues: CASILTGDYGYTF. In nucleotides, the CDR3 is TGTGCCAGCATCCTGACAGGGGACTATGGCTACACCTTC.

This clone came up once. The V call is TRBV6-6, the J call TRBJ2-1, with D perhaps TRBD1 (5 bases). The CDR3 is 14 amino acids. V shed 9 bases and J shed 5 bases, with 17 bases lying between them. Germline V lookup: CDR1 MNHNY, CDR2 SVGAGI (reference sequence). CDR3 sequence (DNA): TGTGCCAGTGCTAGGGGTTTCGGGCACAATGAGCAGTTCTTC. Translating gives CASARGFGHNEQFF.

The chain has TRBV10-1 and TRBJ2-7; the match to TRBD2 covers 13 bases. Germline V gene sequence: CDR1 WNHNN, CDR2 SYGVQD (reference sequence). Trimming removed 11 bases from V and 2 bases from J; junction bases left unmatched: 9. This CDR3 has 15 residues. The CDR3 here is CAVPRLAGGTYEQYF. CDR3 nucleotides: TGCGCCGTCCCAAGACTAGCGGGAGGTACCTACGAGCAGTACTTC.

The V and J genes are TRBV19 and TRBJ2-4; 7 bases are shared with TRBD1. The CDR3 is made up of 14 amino acids. Germline loops: CDR1 LNHDA, CDR2 SQIVND (reference sequence). Trimming took 5 bases from V and 6 from J; bases not matched to a gene: 7. CDR3 DNA sequence: TGTGCCAGTAGTCCGGGACAGTACGGAAACATTCAGTACTTC. Translating it yields CASSPGQYGNIQYF.

This chain connects TRBV12-5 to TRBJ2-7; 7 bases line up with TRBD1. CDR1 and CDR2 from the germline V gene are LGHNT and FRNRAP. This CDR3 spans 12 amino acids. Trimming at V came to 6 bases and at J to 2 bases, leaving 1 base not matched to a gene. CDR3 coding DNA: TGTGCTAGTGGCCAGGGGGCCTACGAGCAGTACTTC. Its protein product is CASGQGAYEQYF.

This clone was counted a single time. The V and J genes are TRBV6-5 and TRBJ1-1, with D possibly being TRBD1 (5 bases). Germline V CDR1 and CDR2: MNHEY, SVGAGI. Trimming stripped 4 bases from V and 1 base from J, with 10 bases between. CDR3 size: 14 residues. CDR3 DNA: TGTGCCAGCAGTTCTCCGGGGGGGAACACTGAAGCTTTCTTT. It is translated as CASSSPGGNTEAFF.

V and J are TRBV10-3 and TRBJ2-1, with TRBD2 matching 9 bases. V was pared by 4 bases and J by 6 bases, with 7 bases of the junction left unmatched. This CDR3 is built from 15 residues. Germline CDR1 and CDR2: ENHRY and SYGVKD. The CDR3 DNA reads TGTGCCATCAGTGTCATGGCGGGAGGGACCAATGAGCAGTTCTTC. Translated, it gives CAISVMAGGTNEQFF.

This clone ranks as medium-sized. The chain links TRBV7-9 to TRBJ2-3; 14 positions agree with TRBD2. Germline CDR1 reads SEHNR; CDR2 reads FQNEAQ (reference sequence). V shed 5 bases and J 0 bases; nucleotides not matched to a gene: 10. The CDR3 totals 19 residues. The CDR3 DNA reads as TGTGCCAGCAGCCTCCCAACCCGACTAGCGGGAGGGAGCACAGATACGCAGTATTTT. This sequence encodes CASSLPTRLAGGSTDTQYF.

V usage is TRBV7-9 and J usage is TRBJ1-1, with a tentative D call TRBD1 (6 bases). Germline CDR1 and CDR2: SEHNR and FQNEAQ (reference sequence). Trimming left V 5 bases short and J 6 bases short, with 22 bases between. The CDR3 contains 16 residues. CDR3 coding DNA: TGTGCCAGCAGCCACCCCCGGACAGCCATCTCCCCTGAAGCTTTCTTT. Protein product: CASSHPRTAISPEAFF.

This rearrangement joins TRBV5-1 to TRBJ1-4; D not resolved. The germline V gene encodes CDR1 SGHRS and CDR2 YFSETQ. The germline V and J ends were trimmed by 2 bases and 3 bases, with 11 bases remaining between them. There are 15 residues in the CDR3. Written as DNA, the CDR3 is TGCGCCAGCAGCTTTGGCGACCGGGCTAATGAAAAACTGTTTTTT. It encodes CASSFGDRANEKLFF.

This chain joins TRBV2 and TRBJ1-1, with TRBD1 as a possible D gene (6 bases). The V gene lost 10 bases and the J gene lost 3 bases, with 15 bases spanning the gap. This CDR3 is 13 amino acids long. Germline values: CDR1 SNHLY, CDR2 FYNNEI. CDR3 bases: TGTGCCACCCGGGACAATGCGGACACTGAAGCTTTCTTT. Translation gives CATRDNADTEAFF.

The chain joins TRBV5-1 to TRBJ2-7; D might be TRBD2 (6 bases). Germline CDR1 is SGHRS and CDR2 is YFSETQ. CDR3 size: 13 residues. Trimming removed 4 bases at V and 3 bases at J, with 11 bases between. The CDR3 region has the DNA TGCGCCAGCAGCGGCTCCGGGGGCTACGAGCAGTACTTC. It specifies CASSGSGGYEQYF.

This chain joins TRBV6-5 and TRBJ2-5, with D possibly being TRBD1 (6 bases). With the DNA end fitting TRBJ2-7 better, the J assignment may be wrong. Germline V gene lookup returns CDR1 MNHEY and CDR2 SVGAGI. The CDR3 consists of 13 residues. CDR3 DNA sequence: TGTGCCAGCAGTTACACGACAGGCTACGAGCAGTACTTC. Its translation: CASSYTTGYEQYF.

The V and J genes are TRBV5-1 and TRBJ1-2; D ambiguous. The V and J ends lost 5 bases and 2 bases respectively, with 13 bases between them. The CDR3 is 14 residues long. Germline CDR1 and CDR2: SGHRS and YFSETQ. The CDR3 sequence: CASSSGPGNYGYTF. The DNA of the CDR3 is TGCGCCAGCAGTTCTGGTCCAGGCAACTATGGCTACACCTTC.

The chain employs TRBV9 and TRBJ2-7, with D maybe TRBD1 (6 bases). The CDR3 consists of 14 residues. V lost 4 bases and J lost 2, with 13 bases in between. Germline loops: CDR1 SGDLS, CDR2 YYNGEE. Written as DNA, the CDR3 is TGTGCCAGCAGCCTCCAGGGGTCTACCTACGAGCAGTACTTC. This translates into CASSLQGSTYEQYF.

This sequence joins TRBV2 and TRBJ1-1; D not certain. From germline, CDR1 is SNHLY and CDR2 FYNNEI. The CDR3 consists of 13 residues. The V end lost 6 bases, the J end lost 1 base, and 9 bases lay between the germline ends. The CDR3 protein is CASRNSQNTEAFF. The CDR3 DNA is TGTGCCAGCAGGAACTCGCAGAACACTGAAGCTTTCTTT.

The gene calls are TRBV7-9 and TRBJ1-2; D possibly corresponds to TRBD1 (5 bases). CDR1 and CDR2 from the germline V gene are SEHNR and FQNEAQ (reference sequence). The CDR3 sequence is 13 residues long. The V and J ends lost 1 base and 5 bases respectively, with 8 bases between them. The DNA for the CDR3 is TGTGCCAGCAGCTTAGGGACAACTTATGGCTACACCTTC. This codes for CASSLGTTYGYTF.

This clone was counted a few times. The chain joins TRBV10-2 to TRBJ1-3, with D uncertain. The V gene's germline CDR1 is WSHSY and CDR2 SAAADI. Trimming pared 0 bases from V and 4 bases from J, leaving 16 bases between. The CDR3 is 17 residues long. CDR3: CASSESLTSLAGNTIYF. DNA for the CDR3: TGCGCCAGCAGTGAGTCGTTAACGAGCCTTGCGGGAAACACCATATATTTT.

The chain is built from TRBV10-3 and TRBJ2-5; TRBD2 matches at 8 bases. Trimming took 6 bases from V and 3 from J; bases not matched to a gene: 9. The CDR3 sequence is 15 residues long. Germline CDR1 ENHRY, CDR2 SYGVKD. The CDR3 region is CAISSSSGSEETQYF. CDR3 bases: TGTGCCATCAGCTCCTCTAGCGGGTCAGAAGAGACCCAGTACTTC.

This chain links TRBV7-9 with TRBJ1-5; the match to TRBD1 covers 8 bases. The CDR3 contains 18 residues. The V gene's germline CDR1 is SEHNR and CDR2 FQNEAQ (reference sequence). V was pared by 4 bases and J by 3 bases, with 14 bases of the junction left unmatched. The CDR3 region is CASSSTDRGGSLNQPQHF. CDR3 sequence (DNA): TGTGCCAGCAGCTCAACCGACAGGGGTGGCTCCCTCAATCAGCCCCAGCATTTT. The complete variable domain, with remaining parts taken from reference TRBV7-9 and TRBJ1-5, reads DTGVSQNPRHKITKRGQNVTFRCDPISEHNRLYWYRQTLGQGPEFLTYFQNEAQLEKSRLLSDRFSAERPKGSFSTLEIQRTEQGDSAMYLCASSSTDRGGSLNQPQHFGDGTRLSIL.

Only one count was recorded for this clone. V and J are TRBV7-6 and TRBJ2-1, with 7 nucleotides matching TRBD2. The CDR3 extends over 15 amino acids. The V and J ends lost 1 base and 6 bases, in that order; junction bases with no gene match: 6. Per the germline V gene, CDR1 is SGHVS and CDR2 is FNYEAQ. The CDR3 DNA reads TGTGCCAGCAGCTTAGACGGAGCGGGGATCAATGAGCAGTTCTTC. It specifies CASSLDGAGINEQFF.

The rearrangement links TRBV5-1 to TRBJ1-6; tentative D call: TRBD1 (5 bases). Trimming cost V 0 bases and J 6 bases, with 10 bases left between them. The CDR3 is 15 residues long. CDR1 is SGHRS, CDR2 YFSETQ, per germline. CDR3 bases: TGCGCCAGCAGCTTGGAGGGGTTACCTAATTCACCCCTCCACTTT. Amino acid sequence: CASSLEGLPNSPLHF.

V gene TRBV5-4 combines with J gene TRBJ2-7, with D perhaps TRBD2 (5 bases). The CDR3 is 14 residues long. Germline values: CDR1 SGHNT, CDR2 YYREEE (reference sequence). Trimming removed 2 bases from V and 7 bases from J, with 16 bases in between. CDR3 sequence reads: CASSLERERGEQYF. As DNA, the CDR3 is TGTGCCAGCAGCTTAGAACGGGAACGAGGGGAGCAGTACTTC.

V is TRBV19 and J is TRBJ2-7; TRBD1 aligns across 8 bases. The trim removed 4 bases at V and 1 base at J, leaving 6 bases unmatched. The length of the CDR3 is 15 residues. Germline CDR1 is LNHDA and CDR2 is SQIVND (reference sequence). The CDR3, as DNA: TGTGCCAGTAGTACGACTGGACAGGGATCCTACGAGCAGTACTTC. This sequence encodes CASSTTGQGSYEQYF.

V usage is TRBV4-1 and J usage is TRBJ1-2, with TRBD1 matching over 9 bases. V shed 0 bases and J 5 bases; nucleotides not matched to a gene: 13. In germline, CDR1 is MGHRA, CDR2 YSYEKL. The CDR3 contains 18 residues. In DNA form, the CDR3 reads TGCGCCAGCAGCCAAGACCCGGGACAGGGCTTAGAGACGTATGGCTACACCTTC. The encoded protein is CASSQDPGQGLETYGYTF.